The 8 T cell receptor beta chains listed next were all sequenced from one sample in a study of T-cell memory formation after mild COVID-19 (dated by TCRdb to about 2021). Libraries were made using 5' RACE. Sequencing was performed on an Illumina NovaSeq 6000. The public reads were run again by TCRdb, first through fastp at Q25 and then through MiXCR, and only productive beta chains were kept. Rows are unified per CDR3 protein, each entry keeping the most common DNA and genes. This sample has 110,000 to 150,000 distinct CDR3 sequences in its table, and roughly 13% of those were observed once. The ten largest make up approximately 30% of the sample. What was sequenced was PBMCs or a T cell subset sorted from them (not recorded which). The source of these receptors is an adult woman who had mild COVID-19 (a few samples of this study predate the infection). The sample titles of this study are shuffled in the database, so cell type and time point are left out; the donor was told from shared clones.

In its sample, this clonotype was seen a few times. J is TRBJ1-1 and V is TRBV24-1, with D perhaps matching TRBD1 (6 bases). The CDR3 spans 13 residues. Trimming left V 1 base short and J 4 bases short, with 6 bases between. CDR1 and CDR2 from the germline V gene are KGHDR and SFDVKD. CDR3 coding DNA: TGTGCCACCAGTGATTTCAGGGGCACTGAAGCTTTCTTT. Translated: CATSDFRGTEAFF.

This chain's CDR3 is CASSLGGHNEKLFF. CDR3 nucleotide sequence: TGTGCCAGCAGCTTAGGAGGGCATAATGAAAAACTGTTTTTT. The gene calls are TRBV7-8 and TRBJ1-4; D is uncertain. The CDR3 is made up of 14 amino acids. The germline CDR1 and CDR2 sequences are SGHVS and FQNEAQ. V was clipped by 1 base and J by 4 bases, with 7 bases between them.

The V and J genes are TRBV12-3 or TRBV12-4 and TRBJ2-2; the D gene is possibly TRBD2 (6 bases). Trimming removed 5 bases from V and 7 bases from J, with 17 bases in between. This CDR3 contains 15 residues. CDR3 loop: CASSGEEGRNGELFF. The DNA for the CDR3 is TGTGCCAGCAGTGGGGAGGAGGGGCGTAACGGGGAGCTGTTTTTT.

The CDR3 DNA reads TGCGCCAGCAGCGACGGGACAGCGGGTATTGGCTCTGGGGCCAACGTCCTGACTTTC. Amino acids: CASSDGTAGIGSGANVLTF. The V and J genes are TRBV5-1 and TRBJ2-6; maybe TRBD1 (7 bases). The CDR3 is made up of 19 amino acids. In germline, CDR1 is SGHRS, CDR2 YFSETQ. Trimming took off 4 bases at V and 0 bases at J, with 20 bases between the two ends. Full variable domain (outside the CDR3, taken from reference TRBV5-1 and TRBJ2-6): KAGVTQTPRYLIKTRGQQVTLSCSPISGHRSVSWYQQTPGQGLQFLFEYFSETQRNKGNFPGRFSGRQFSNSRSEMNVSTLELGDSALYLCASSDGTAGIGSGANVLTFGAGSRLTVL.

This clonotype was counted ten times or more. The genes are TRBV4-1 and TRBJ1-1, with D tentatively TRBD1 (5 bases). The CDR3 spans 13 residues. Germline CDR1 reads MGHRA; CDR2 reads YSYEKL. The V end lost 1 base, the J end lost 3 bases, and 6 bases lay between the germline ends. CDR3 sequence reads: CASSQARDTEAFF. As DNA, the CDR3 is TGCGCCAGCAGCCAAGCCAGGGACACTGAAGCTTTCTTT.

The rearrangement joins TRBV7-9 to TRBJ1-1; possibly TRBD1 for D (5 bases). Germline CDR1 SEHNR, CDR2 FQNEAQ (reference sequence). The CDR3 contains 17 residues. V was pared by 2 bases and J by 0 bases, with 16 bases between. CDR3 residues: CASSLPQGTRVNTEAFF. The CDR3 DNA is TGTGCCAGCAGCTTACCCCAGGGAACCCGCGTGAACACTGAAGCTTTCTTT. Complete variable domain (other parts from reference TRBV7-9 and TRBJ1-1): DTGVSQNPRHKITKRGQNVTFRCDPISEHNRLYWYRQTLGQGPEFLTYFQNEAQLEKSRLLSDRFSAERPKGSFSTLEIQRTEQGDSAMYLCASSLPQGTRVNTEAFFGQGTRLTVV.

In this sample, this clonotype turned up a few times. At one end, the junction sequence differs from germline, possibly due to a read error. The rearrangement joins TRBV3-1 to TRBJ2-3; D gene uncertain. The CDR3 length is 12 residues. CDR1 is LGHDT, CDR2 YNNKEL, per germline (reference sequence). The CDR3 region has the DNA TGTGCCAGCAGGTCCGGCACAGATACGCAGTATTTC. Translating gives CASRSGTDTQYF.

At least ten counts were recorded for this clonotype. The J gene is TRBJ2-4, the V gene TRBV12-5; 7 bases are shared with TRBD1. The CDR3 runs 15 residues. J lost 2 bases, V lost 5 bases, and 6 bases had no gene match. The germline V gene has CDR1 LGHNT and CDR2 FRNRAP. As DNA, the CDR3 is TGTGCTAGTGGTCCCGCGACAGGGACCAAAAACATTCAGTACTTC. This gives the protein CASGPATGTKNIQYF.